One and the same sample provided the 32 T cell receptor beta chains below, sequenced in a study of spatial heterogeneity in lung cancer (dated by TCRdb to between 2018 and 2021). The method behind the library was 5' RACE. These reads were obtained on a NextSeq 500. TCRdb ran its own pipeline on the public reads, namely fastp trimming at Q25 and MiXCR clone calling, and kept in-frame beta chains. Every CDR3 protein is listed once, alongside the most common genes and DNA of its rows. This sample comprises about 100,000 distinct CDR3 sequences, just under 20% of them detected only once. The ten largest clonotypes hold just over 20% of the sample. What this sample's time point label stands for: blood at routine non-recurrence follow-up after resection. Sequences were derived from PBMCs, sampled at follow-up. These receptors originate from a male donor with early-stage non-small cell lung cancer.

The chain combines TRBV13 with TRBJ2-3, with D maybe TRBD1 (5 bases). This CDR3 has 16 residues. Between the trimmed V and J ends, which lost 2 bases and 4 bases, there was a span of 16 bases. Germline V gene sequence: CDR1 PRHDT, CDR2 FYEKMQ (reference sequence). This CDR3 reads CASSLSARGTPDTQYF. The CDR3 nucleotides are TGTGCCAGCAGCTTAAGCGCTAGGGGAACCCCAGATACGCAGTATTTT. Variable domain in full (rest from reference TRBV13 and TRBJ2-3): AAGVIQSPRHLIKEKRETATLKCYPIPRHDTVYWYQQGPGQDPQFLISFYEKMQSDKGSIPDRFSAQQFSDYHSELNMSSLELGDSALYFCASSLSARGTPDTQYFGPGTRLTVL.

In its sample, this clonotype was seen many times. The chain combines TRBV19 with TRBJ2-3; D is perhaps TRBD2 (6 bases). The CDR3 has 16 residues. CDR1 and CDR2 from the germline V gene are LNHDA and SQIVND (reference sequence). Trimming stripped 4 bases from V and 5 bases from J, with 19 bases between. CDR3 sequence (DNA): TGTGCCAGTAGTAATAGAGGGACCGCCGGGGGAGATACGCAGTATTTT. Protein sequence: CASSNRGTAGGDTQYF.

This rearrangement joins TRBV20-1 to TRBJ2-1; TRBD2 might be the D (6 bases). V gave up 0 bases and J gave up 5 bases, with 14 bases separating them. Germline CDR1 and CDR2: DFQATT and SNEGSKA (reference sequence). CDR3 length equals 15 residues. As DNA, the CDR3 is TGCAGTGCTAGAGATAGCCAGCGGGTTGACAATGAGCAGTTCTTC. The encoded protein is CSARDSQRVDNEQFF.

The chain is built from TRBV19 and TRBJ2-3, with D perhaps matching TRBD2 (6 bases). The CDR3 is 14 residues long. V lost 5 bases, J lost 3 bases, and 12 bases lay in between. Germline V gene data show CDR1 as LNHDA and CDR2 as SQIVND (reference sequence). The CDR3 region is CASSPGLRTDTQYF. Written as DNA, the CDR3 is TGTGCCAGTAGTCCCGGACTAAGAACAGATACGCAGTATTTT.

This clonotype was counted between two and nine times. The rearrangement joins TRBV20-1 to TRBJ1-1, with D maybe TRBD1 (5 bases). Germline CDR1 is DFQATT and CDR2 is SNEGSKA (reference sequence). V lost 3 bases and J 11 bases, leaving 13 bases between the germline ends. The CDR3 loop spans 11 amino acids. The chain's CDR3 is CSASRGLSAFF. CDR3 nucleotides: TGCAGTGCTAGCCGGGGGTTGAGCGCTTTCTTT.

The table lists this clonotype with a few counts. The chain joins TRBV29-1 to TRBJ2-5, with 9 bases fitting TRBD1. V trimming: 4 bases; J trimming: 2 bases; junction bases outside the gene matches: 5. There are 14 residues in the CDR3. Per germline, CDR1 SQVTM and CDR2 ANQGSEA. The CDR3 nucleotides are TGCAGCGTTGGACAGGGGGGACGTCAAGAGACCCAGTACTTC. Translating it yields CSVGQGGRQETQYF.

The CDR3 sequence is CASSLVQGGEQYF. The CDR3 DNA reads TGCGCCAGCAGCTTGGTTCAGGGCGGCGAGCAGTACTTC. The chain combines TRBV5-1 with TRBJ2-7; D may be TRBD1 (5 bases). CDR3 length equals 13 residues. CDR1 is SGHRS and CDR2 is YFSETQ in the germline V gene. V was cut by 0 bases and J by 6 bases, with 10 bases left in between.

This clonotype was seen a few times. The chain carries TRBV3-1 and TRBJ2-4; no reliable D call. The germline V gene encodes CDR1 LGHDT and CDR2 YNNKEL (reference sequence). CDR3 length: 15 amino acids. V was pared by 0 bases and J by 6 bases, with 12 bases between. CDR3 coding DNA: TGTGCCAGCAGCCAAGATTCGCAGCCGGGAAACATTCAGTACTTC. This codes for CASSQDSQPGNIQYF.

This clonotype was picked up a small number of times. The J gene is TRBJ2-3, the V gene TRBV14, with TRBD2 matching 8 bases. V was pared by 4 bases and J by 1 base, with 13 bases of the junction left unmatched. The CDR3 consists of 18 residues. Germline assignment: CDR1 SGHDN and CDR2 FVKESK. The CDR3 DNA reads as TGTGCCAGCAGCCGCGGGGTAGCGGGGCTTCGGGGCACAGATACGCAGTATTTT. The encoded protein is CASSRGVAGLRGTDTQYF.

CDR3 region: CASSSGQGHGELFF. The DNA for the CDR3 is TGTGCCAGCAGTTCGGGGCAGGGGCACGGGGAGCTGTTTTTT. The chain employs TRBV27 and TRBJ2-2, with D perhaps matching TRBD1 (6 bases). Germline loops: CDR1 MNHEY, CDR2 SMNVEV (reference sequence). The CDR3 covers 14 residues. The V gene lost 4 bases and the J gene lost 7 bases, with 13 bases spanning the gap.

The V call is TRBV20-1, the J call TRBJ1-2, with unresolved D. The V end was cut by 6 bases, the J end by 4 bases, with 12 bases between. Germline CDR1 is DFQATT and CDR2 is SNEGSKA (reference sequence). This CDR3 spans 12 amino acids. CDR3 region: CSATYRSYGYTF. The DNA of the CDR3 is TGCAGTGCCACCTATAGGAGCTATGGCTACACCTTC.

The chain is built from TRBV12-3 or TRBV12-4 and TRBJ2-7; the D gene is possibly TRBD2 (6 bases). Trimming removed 6 bases at V and 6 bases at J, with 12 bases between. The CDR3 is 12 amino acids. This chain's CDR3 is CASRAGIGEQYV. The CDR3 DNA sequence: TGTGCCAGCAGGGCGGGGATAGGCGAGCAGTACGTC.

The chain carries TRBV15 and TRBJ2-7; the match to TRBD2 covers 9 bases. The germline V gene has CDR1 LNHNV and CDR2 YYDKDF (reference sequence). Unmatched junction bases numbered 1, after V lost 3 bases and J lost 1 base. The CDR3 contains 14 residues. In DNA form, the CDR3 reads TGTGCCACCAGCAGTAGCGGGAGTTCCTACGAGCAGTACTTC. Residues: CATSSSGSSYEQYF.

The chain couples TRBV11-2 to TRBJ2-2; D is ambiguous. This CDR3 region has 15 residues. Deletions cut 1 base from V and 0 bases from J, with 6 bases between. Germline V gives CDR1 SGHAT, CDR2 FQNNGV. Here the CDR3 reads CASSLVMANTGELFF. DNA for the CDR3: TGTGCCAGCAGCTTAGTGATGGCGAACACCGGGGAGCTGTTTTTT.

In its sample, this clonotype was seen a few times. J is TRBJ1-5 and V is TRBV20-1; D gene uncertain. V lost 0 bases and J lost 7, with 16 bases in between. CDR1 is DFQATT and CDR2 is SNEGSKA in the germline V gene (reference sequence). This CDR3 spans 15 amino acids. CDR3 in DNA: TGCAGTGCTAGAGATAAGGGATCGGTCCGACAGCCCCAGCATTTT. It is translated as CSARDKGSVRQPQHF.

The chain links TRBV10-3 to TRBJ1-1; D is possibly TRBD1 (6 bases). CDR3 length: 14 amino acids. Between the trimmed V and J ends, which lost 6 bases and 1 base, there was a span of 12 bases. Germline V lookup: CDR1 ENHRY, CDR2 SYGVKD. The CDR3 spells CAIRPDSSNTEAFF. DNA of the CDR3: TGTGCCATCAGGCCGGACAGTTCGAACACTGAAGCTTTCTTT.

This sequence joins TRBV9 and TRBJ2-3; no firm D call. Germline loops: CDR1 SGDLS, CDR2 YYNGEE. Trimming left V 1 base short and J 5 bases short, with 8 bases between. The CDR3 runs 13 residues. CDR3 sequence (DNA): TGTGCCAGCAGCGTACTGCTGGTAGATACGCAGTATTTT. This gives the protein CASSVLLVDTQYF.

The genes are TRBV4-1 and TRBJ2-3; D perhaps matches TRBD1 (6 bases). Trimming took 2 bases from V and 1 from J, leaving 10 bases between them. CDR1 and CDR2 (germline): MGHRA, YSYEKL. This CDR3 has 15 residues. CDR3 region: CASSQRGGRTDTQYF. The CDR3, as DNA: TGCGCCAGCAGCCAACGAGGGGGTCGCACAGATACGCAGTATTTT.

The rearrangement uses TRBV10-2 and TRBJ2-2; 7 nucleotides line up with TRBD1. This CDR3 spans 15 amino acids. V was clipped by 2 bases and J by 5 bases; unmatched bases: 5. Germline V gene sequence: CDR1 WSHSY, CDR2 SAAADI. The CDR3 protein is CASSEPGQKTGELFF. The DNA of the CDR3 is TGCGCCAGCAGTGAGCCGGGACAGAAGACCGGGGAGCTGTTTTTT.

The V call is TRBV27, the J call TRBJ1-6, with D possibly TRBD1 on 5 matching bases. The CDR3 has 16 amino acids. Trimming pared 1 base from V and 6 bases from J, leaving 13 bases between. CDR1 is MNHEY and CDR2 is SMNVEV in the germline V gene (reference sequence). CDR3 sequence: CASSLYGSGSNSPLHF. The CDR3 DNA reads TGTGCCAGCAGTTTATATGGCTCAGGGAGTAATTCACCCCTCCACTTT.

This clonotype was seen repeatedly, ten times or more. V and J are TRBV27 and TRBJ2-5; 7 positions match TRBD1. V gave up 8 bases and J gave up 6 bases; unmatched junction bases: 3. This CDR3 has 11 amino acids. Germline V lookup: CDR1 MNHEY, CDR2 SMNVEV (reference sequence). The CDR3 region is CASGTAKTQYF. The DNA of the CDR3 is TGTGCCAGCGGGACAGCGAAGACCCAGTACTTC.

To note about this clonotype: It is unclear where the CDR3 begins or ends on the DNA, so no DNA is shown, and the CDR3 is as TCRdb lists it. CDR3 in amino acids: CASSVGIGSPSF. The V and J genes are TRBV2 and TRBJ2-5; the table names TRBD1, a call not compared with the DNA. Both ends counted, the CDR3 spans 12 residues. CDR1 is SNHLY and CDR2 is FYNNEI in the germline V gene.

This clonotype was seen repeatedly, ten times or more. The chain couples TRBV12-3 or TRBV12-4 to TRBJ2-2, with TRBD2 identical over 13 bases. Trimming took 4 bases from V and 2 from J; bases not matched to a gene: 4. The CDR3 is made up of 17 amino acids. The CDR3 is CASSSWTSGGNTGELFF. In nucleotides, the CDR3 is TGTGCCAGCAGTTCGTGGACTAGCGGGGGAAACACCGGGGAGCTGTTTTTT.

This clonotype was recorded a few times. This chain connects TRBV7-2 to TRBJ2-5; D assignment may be TRBD1 or TRBD2 (6 bases each). Germline-derived CDR1 and CDR2 are SGHTA and FQGNSA. Trimming removed 6 bases from V and 5 bases from J, with 19 bases in between. The CDR3 is made up of 15 amino acids. The CDR3 is CASRTNTGARETQYF. CDR3 sequence (DNA): TGTGCCAGCAGGACTAATACGGGGGCGCGGGAGACCCAGTACTTC.

This clonotype was seen a few times. The DNA of the CDR3 is TGCAGCGTTGAGTTCCGGGCCCCCGGGGCCAAAAACATTCAGTACTTC. It encodes CSVEFRAPGAKNIQYF. This chain uses TRBV29-1 with TRBJ2-4; D ambiguous. V was cut by 3 bases and J by 1 base, with 16 bases left in between. Germline lookup yields CDR1 SQVTM and CDR2 ANQGSEA. This CDR3 has 16 amino acids.

This clonotype appeared a few times. V is TRBV3-1 and J is TRBJ2-5, with no clear D. V shed 1 base and J shed 2 bases, with 11 bases lying between them. Germline V lookup: CDR1 LGHDT, CDR2 YNNKEL (reference sequence). CDR3 length: 15 amino acids. In DNA form, the CDR3 reads TGTGCCAGCAGCCAAGGCCCAACCCCTCAAGAGACCCAGTACTTC. Translated: CASSQGPTPQETQYF.

This clonotype showed up just a few times. The V gene is TRBV30, the J gene TRBJ1-5; TRBD1 matches at 7 bases. Germline loops: CDR1 GTSNPN, CDR2 SVGIG (reference sequence). The junction had 6 bases not matched to a gene; V was cut back by 5 bases and J by 5 bases. The CDR3 runs to 13 residues. The CDR3: CAWRDSPDQPQHF. CDR3 DNA sequence: TGTGCCTGGCGGGACAGCCCTGATCAGCCCCAGCATTTT.

For the CDR3, the DNA is TGTGCCAGCAGCTTGTGGGGCAGAAACATGAACACTGAAGCTTTCTTT. Translated: CASSLWGRNMNTEAFF. The chain recombines TRBV5-6 with TRBJ1-1; a weak D match, TRBD1 (5 bases). Trimming cost V 1 base and J 0 bases, with 13 bases left between them. The CDR3 covers 16 residues. Germline V CDR1 and CDR2: SGHDT, YYEEEE.

This clonotype has only a few counts. The chain couples TRBV19 to TRBJ2-1, with 10 bases identical to TRBD2. J lost 9 bases, V lost 7 bases, and 12 bases had no gene match. The CDR3 is 15 amino acids. Germline V gives CDR1 LNHDA, CDR2 SQIVND (reference sequence). The CDR3 is CASTLGAGGRGEQFF. For the CDR3, the DNA is TGTGCCAGTACCCTGGGAGCGGGAGGGCGGGGTGAGCAGTTCTTC.

This clonotype was picked up a small number of times. This chain joins TRBV2 and TRBJ2-7; the D gene is possibly TRBD2 (6 bases). Germline values: CDR1 SNHLY, CDR2 FYNNEI. The CDR3 covers 17 residues. V lost 4 bases and J lost 2, with 21 bases in between. CDR3 nucleotides: TGTGCCAGCAGTGGTAGTAGCGGTATAACCATTACCTACGAGCAGTACTTC. Its translation is CASSGSSGITITYEQYF.

The chain has TRBV4-3 and TRBJ1-2; a possible D gene is TRBD1 (5 bases). V lost 0 bases, J lost 1 base, and 12 bases lay in between. This CDR3 is built from 16 residues. Germline V CDR1 and CDR2: LGHNA, YSLEER. The CDR3 DNA sequence: TGCGCCAGCAGCCAAGATGCAGTAAGGGGTAACTATGGCTACACCTTC. This translates into CASSQDAVRGNYGYTF.

This rearrangement joins TRBV5-1 to TRBJ2-1; 9 bases agree with TRBD1. The CDR3 runs to 15 residues. The germline gives CDR1 SGHRS, CDR2 YFSETQ. J gave up 9 bases and V 6 bases, and 13 bases lay outside the gene matches. The CDR3 here is CASNRRTGVDGEQFF. In DNA form, the CDR3 reads TGCGCCAGCAACCGAAGGACAGGGGTTGACGGTGAGCAGTTCTTC.